The clone carrying this T cell receptor (beta chain) was picked up a small number of times. Its antigen is as yet unknown. This sample is part of a study of identical twins. Template switching created a universal primer site, and the cDNA included unique molecular identifiers. Each CDR3 protein gets one entry after TCRdb re-called the 5' RACE reads with MiXCR. The sample includes around 570,000 distinct CDR3 sequences, roughly 9.9% of them seen just once. Study-level results: It was possible that invariant MAIT and iNKT cells partly confounded the zero-insertion analyses. Interpretation of the results relied on cross-sectional statistical analysis and not on following the same donors.

CDR1 is DFQATT, CDR2 SNEGSKA, per germline (reference sequence). CDR3 size: 12 residues. The ends were cut back, 3 bases at V and 7 bases at J, with 13 bases in the middle. The data also belong to a second study, concerning yellow fever vaccine responses in identical twins.

The sequenced sample consisted of PBMCs. This chain connects TRBV20-1 to TRBJ2-7; D is unresolved. The source of this sequence is a woman aged 18-35 years in good health. The CDR3 spells CSASTEPQEQYF. The CDR3 coding sequence is TGCAGTGCTAGTACTGAGCCCCAGGAGCAGTACTTC.